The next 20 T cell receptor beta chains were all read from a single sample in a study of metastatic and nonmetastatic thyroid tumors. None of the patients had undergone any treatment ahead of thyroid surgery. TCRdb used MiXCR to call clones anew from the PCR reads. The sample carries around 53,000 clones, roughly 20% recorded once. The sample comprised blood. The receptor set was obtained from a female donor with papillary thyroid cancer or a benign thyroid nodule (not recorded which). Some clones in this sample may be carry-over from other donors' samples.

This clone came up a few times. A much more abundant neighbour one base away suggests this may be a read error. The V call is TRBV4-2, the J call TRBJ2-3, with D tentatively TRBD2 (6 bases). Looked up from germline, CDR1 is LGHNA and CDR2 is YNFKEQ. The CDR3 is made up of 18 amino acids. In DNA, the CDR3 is TGTGCCGGCAGCGAAGGACTACCGGGGGTAGTTCGTACAGATACGCAGTATTTT. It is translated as CAGSEGLPGVVRTDTQYF.

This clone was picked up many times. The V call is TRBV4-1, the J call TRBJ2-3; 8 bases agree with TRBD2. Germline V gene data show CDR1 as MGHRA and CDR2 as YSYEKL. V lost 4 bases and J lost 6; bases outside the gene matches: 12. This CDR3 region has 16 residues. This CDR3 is CASSPQGAGEYDTQYF. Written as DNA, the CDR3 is TGCGCCAGCAGCCCCCAAGGAGCGGGAGAATACGATACGCAGTATTTT.

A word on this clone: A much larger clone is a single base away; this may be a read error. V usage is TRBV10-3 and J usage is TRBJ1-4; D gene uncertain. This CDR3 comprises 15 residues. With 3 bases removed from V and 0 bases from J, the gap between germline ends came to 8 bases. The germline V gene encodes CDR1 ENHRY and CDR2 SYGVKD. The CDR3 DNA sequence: TGTGCCATCAGTGAAGGCTTTTCAACTAATGAAAAACTGTTTTTT. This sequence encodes CAISEGFSTNEKLFF.

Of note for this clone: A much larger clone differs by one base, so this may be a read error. CDR3 loop: CATSGNLDRGIGNQPQHF. CDR3 bases: TGTGCCACCAGCGGGAACCTGGACAGGGGTATAGGCAATCAGCCCCAGCATTTT. The chain couples TRBV15 to TRBJ1-5, with TRBD1 matching 9 bases. Germline loops: CDR1 LNHNV, CDR2 YYDKDF (reference sequence). The V and J ends lost 5 bases and 2 bases, in that order; junction bases with no gene match: 13. CDR3 length: 18 amino acids. Full variable domain (missing parts from reference TRBV15 and TRBJ1-5): DAMVIQNPRYQVTQFGKPVTLSCSQTLNHNVMYWYQQKSSQAPKLLFHYYDKDFNNEADTPDNFQSRRPNTSFCFLDIRSPGLGDTAMYLCATSGNLDRGIGNQPQHFGDGTRLSIL.

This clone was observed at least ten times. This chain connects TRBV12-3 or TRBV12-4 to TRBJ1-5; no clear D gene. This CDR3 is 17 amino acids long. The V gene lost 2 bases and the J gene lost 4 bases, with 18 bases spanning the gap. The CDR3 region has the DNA TGTGCCAGCAGTTTAAAGCTTCTGGGTAGCCCAAATCAGCCCCAGCATTTT. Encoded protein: CASSLKLLGSPNQPQHF.

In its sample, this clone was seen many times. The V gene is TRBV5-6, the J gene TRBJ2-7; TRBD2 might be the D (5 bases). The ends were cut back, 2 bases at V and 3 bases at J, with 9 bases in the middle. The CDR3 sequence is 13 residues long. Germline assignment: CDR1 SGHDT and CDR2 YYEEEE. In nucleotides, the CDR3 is TGTGCCAGCAGCTTCGGTAGCGACTACGAGCAGTACTTC. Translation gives CASSFGSDYEQYF. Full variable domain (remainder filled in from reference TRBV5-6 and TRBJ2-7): DAGVTQSPTHLIKTRGQQVTLRCSPKSGHDTVSWYQQALGQGPQFIFQYYEEEERQRGNFPDRFSGHQFPNYSSELNVNALLLGDSALYLCASSFGSDYEQYFGPGTRLTVT.

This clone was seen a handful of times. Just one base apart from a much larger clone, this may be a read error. For the CDR3, the DNA is TGTGCCATCAGTGAGTCGGACACATATACGCAGTATTTT. This sequence encodes CAISESDTYTQYF. V and J are TRBV10-3 and TRBJ2-3; D perhaps matches TRBD1 (5 bases). CDR1 is ENHRY and CDR2 is SYGVKD in the germline V gene. The CDR3 is 13 residues long.

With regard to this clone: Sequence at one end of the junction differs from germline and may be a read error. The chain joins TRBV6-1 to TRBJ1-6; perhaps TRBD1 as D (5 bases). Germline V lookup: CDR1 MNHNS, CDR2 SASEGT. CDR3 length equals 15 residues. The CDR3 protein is CSSNSLGGEGSPLHF. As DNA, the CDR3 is TGTTCCAGCAACTCCCTCGGGGGGGAGGGGTCACCCCTCCACTTT.

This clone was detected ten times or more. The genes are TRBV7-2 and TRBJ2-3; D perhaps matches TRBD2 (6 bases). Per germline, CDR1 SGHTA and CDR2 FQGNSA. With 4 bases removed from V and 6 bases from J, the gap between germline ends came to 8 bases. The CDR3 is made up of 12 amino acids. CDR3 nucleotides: TGTGCCAGCAGCTCGGGAGTTGATACGCAGTATTTT. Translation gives CASSSGVDTQYF.

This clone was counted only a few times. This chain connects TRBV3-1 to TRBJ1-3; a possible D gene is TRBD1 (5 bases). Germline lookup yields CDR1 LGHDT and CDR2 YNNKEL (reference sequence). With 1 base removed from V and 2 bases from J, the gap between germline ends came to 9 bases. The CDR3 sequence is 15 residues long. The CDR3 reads CASSQGTIAGNTIYF. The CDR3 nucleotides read TGTGCCAGCAGCCAAGGGACAATCGCTGGAAACACCATATATTTT.

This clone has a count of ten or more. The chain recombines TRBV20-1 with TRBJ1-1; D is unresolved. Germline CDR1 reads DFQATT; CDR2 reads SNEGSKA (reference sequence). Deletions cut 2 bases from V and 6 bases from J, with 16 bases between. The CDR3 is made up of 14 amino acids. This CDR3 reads CSARTHMNKAEAFF. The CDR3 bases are TGCAGTGCTAGAACCCATATGAACAAGGCTGAAGCTTTCTTT.

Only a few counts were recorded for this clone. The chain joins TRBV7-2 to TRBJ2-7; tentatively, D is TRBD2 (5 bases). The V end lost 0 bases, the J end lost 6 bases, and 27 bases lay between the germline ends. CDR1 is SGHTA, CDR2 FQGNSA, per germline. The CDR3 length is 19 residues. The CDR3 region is CASSLATHFAARGSSEQYF. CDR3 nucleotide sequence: TGTGCCAGCAGCTTAGCGACTCATTTTGCGGCTAGAGGGAGTAGCGAGCAGTACTTC.

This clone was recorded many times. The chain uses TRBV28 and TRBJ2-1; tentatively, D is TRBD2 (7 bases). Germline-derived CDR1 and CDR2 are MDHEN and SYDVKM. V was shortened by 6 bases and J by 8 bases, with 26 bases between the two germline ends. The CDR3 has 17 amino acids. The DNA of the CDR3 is TGTGCCAGCAGCCCCCCTCCAGGGGCGGGAGAAGGTTATGAGCAGTTCTTC. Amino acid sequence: CASSPPPGAGEGYEQFF.

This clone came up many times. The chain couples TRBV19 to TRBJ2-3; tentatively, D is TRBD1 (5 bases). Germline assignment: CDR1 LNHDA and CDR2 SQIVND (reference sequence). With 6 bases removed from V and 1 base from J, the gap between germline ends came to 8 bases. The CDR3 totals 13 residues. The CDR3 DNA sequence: TGTGCCAGTAGAGGACAAGGCACAGATACGCAGTATTTT. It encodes CASRGQGTDTQYF.

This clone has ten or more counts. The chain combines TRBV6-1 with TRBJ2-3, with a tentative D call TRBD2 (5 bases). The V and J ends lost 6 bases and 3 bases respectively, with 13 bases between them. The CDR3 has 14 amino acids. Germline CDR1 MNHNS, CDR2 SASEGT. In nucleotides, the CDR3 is TGTGCCAGCAGCTACGGACTGGGGACAGATACGCAGTATTTT. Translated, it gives CASSYGLGTDTQYF.

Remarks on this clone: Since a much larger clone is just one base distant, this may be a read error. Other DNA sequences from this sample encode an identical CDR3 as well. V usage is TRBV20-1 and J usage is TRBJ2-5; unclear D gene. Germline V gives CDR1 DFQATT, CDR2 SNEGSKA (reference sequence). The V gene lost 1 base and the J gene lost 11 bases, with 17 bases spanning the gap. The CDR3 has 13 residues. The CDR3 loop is CSARVGQNKAQYF. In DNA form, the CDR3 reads TGCAGTGCTAGAGTAGGCCAGAATAAGGCACAGTACTTC.

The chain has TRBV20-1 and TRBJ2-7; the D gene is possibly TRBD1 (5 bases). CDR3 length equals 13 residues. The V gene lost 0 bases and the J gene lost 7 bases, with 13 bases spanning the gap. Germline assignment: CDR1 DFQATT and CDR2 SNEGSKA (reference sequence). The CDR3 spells CSARDRQSGEQYF. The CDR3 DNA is TGCAGTGCTAGAGACCGACAGTCGGGTGAGCAGTACTTC.

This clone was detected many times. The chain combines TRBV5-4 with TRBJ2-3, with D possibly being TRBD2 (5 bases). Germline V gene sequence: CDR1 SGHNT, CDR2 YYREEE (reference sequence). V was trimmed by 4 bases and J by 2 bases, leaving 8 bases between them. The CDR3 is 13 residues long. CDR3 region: CASSRSVTDTQYF. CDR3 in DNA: TGTGCCAGCAGCCGTAGCGTCACAGATACGCAGTATTTT.

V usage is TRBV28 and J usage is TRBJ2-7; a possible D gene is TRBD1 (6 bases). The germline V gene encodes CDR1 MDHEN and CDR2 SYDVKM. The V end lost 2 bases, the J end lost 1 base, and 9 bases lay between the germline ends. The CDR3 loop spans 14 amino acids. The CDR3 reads CASSLGGGSYEQYF. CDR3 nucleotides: TGTGCCAGCAGTTTAGGGGGCGGGTCCTACGAGCAGTACTTC. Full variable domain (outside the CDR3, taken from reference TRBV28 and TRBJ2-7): DVKVTQSSRYLVKRTGEKVFLECVQDMDHENMFWYRQDPGLGLRLIYFSYDVKMKEKGDIPEGYSVSREKKERFSLILESASTNQTSMYLCASSLGGGSYEQYFGPGTRLTVT.

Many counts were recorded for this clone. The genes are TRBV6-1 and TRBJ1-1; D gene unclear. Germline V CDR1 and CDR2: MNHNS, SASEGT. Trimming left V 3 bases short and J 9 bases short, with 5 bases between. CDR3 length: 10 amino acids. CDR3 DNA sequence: TGTGCCAGCAGTGACTGGAAAGCTTTCTTT. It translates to CASSDWKAFF.